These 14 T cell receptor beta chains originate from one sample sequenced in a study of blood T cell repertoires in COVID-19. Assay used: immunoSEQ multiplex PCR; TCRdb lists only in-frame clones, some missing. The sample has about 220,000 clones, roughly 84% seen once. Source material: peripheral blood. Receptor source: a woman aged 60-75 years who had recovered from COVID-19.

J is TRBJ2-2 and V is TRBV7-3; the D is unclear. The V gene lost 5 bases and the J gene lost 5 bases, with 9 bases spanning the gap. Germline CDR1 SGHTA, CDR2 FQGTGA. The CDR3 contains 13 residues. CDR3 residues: CASSPFGTGELFF. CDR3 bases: TGTGCCAGCAGCCCCTTCGGGACCGGGGAGCTGTTTTTT. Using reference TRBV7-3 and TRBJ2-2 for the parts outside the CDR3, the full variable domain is GAGVSQTPSNKVTEKGKYVELRCDPISGHTALYWYRQSLGQGPEFLIYFQGTGAADDSGLPNDRFFAVRPEGSVSTLKIQRTERGDSAVYLCASSPFGTGELFFGEGSRLTVL.

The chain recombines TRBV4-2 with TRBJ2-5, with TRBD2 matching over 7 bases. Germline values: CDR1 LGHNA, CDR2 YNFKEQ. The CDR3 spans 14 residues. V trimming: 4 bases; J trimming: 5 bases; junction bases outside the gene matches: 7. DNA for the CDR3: TGTGCCAGCAGCCGGATAGGACTAGGTGAGACCCAGTACTTC. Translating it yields CASSRIGLGETQYF.

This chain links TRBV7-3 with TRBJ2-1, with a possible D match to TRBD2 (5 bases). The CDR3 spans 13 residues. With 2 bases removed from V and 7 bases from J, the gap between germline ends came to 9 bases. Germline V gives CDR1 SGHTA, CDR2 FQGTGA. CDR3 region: CASSLQPGNEQFF. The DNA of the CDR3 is TGTGCCAGCAGCTTACAACCGGGGAATGAGCAGTTCTTC.

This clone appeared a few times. For the CDR3, the DNA is TGTGCCAGCAGTTACGGGGCAGGGGGCCATTTTGGCTACACCTTC. Translating it yields CASSYGAGGHFGYTF. The chain joins TRBV6-5 to TRBJ1-2; 8 positions agree with TRBD1. Germline V gene data show CDR1 as MNHEY and CDR2 as SVGAGI. V was clipped by 2 bases and J by 7 bases; unmatched bases: 9. This CDR3 comprises 15 residues.

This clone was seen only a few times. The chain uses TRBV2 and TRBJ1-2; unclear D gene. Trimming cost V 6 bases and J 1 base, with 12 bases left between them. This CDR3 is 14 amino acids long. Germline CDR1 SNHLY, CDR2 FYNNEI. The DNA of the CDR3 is TGTGCCAGCAGGGAGGACGCGTATAACTATGGCTACACCTTC. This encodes CASREDAYNYGYTF.

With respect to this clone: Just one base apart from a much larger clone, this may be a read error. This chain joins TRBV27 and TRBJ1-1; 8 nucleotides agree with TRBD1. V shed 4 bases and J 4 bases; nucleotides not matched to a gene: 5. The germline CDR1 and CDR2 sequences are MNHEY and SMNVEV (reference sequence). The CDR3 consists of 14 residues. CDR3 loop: CASSSQGAATEAFF. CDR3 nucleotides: TGTGCCAGCAGTTCTCAGGGGGCGGCCACTGAAGCTTTCTTT.

The CDR3 DNA reads as TGTGCCATCAGTGAGACTAGCGGGGGGTTGGATTTCGACAAAAACATTCAGTACTTC. This translates into CAISETSGGLDFDKNIQYF. The chain is built from TRBV10-3 and TRBJ2-4, with 12 nucleotides matching TRBD2. The germline gives CDR1 ENHRY, CDR2 SYGVKD. J was trimmed by 3 bases and V by 2 bases; bases with no gene match: 11. The CDR3 is 19 amino acids.

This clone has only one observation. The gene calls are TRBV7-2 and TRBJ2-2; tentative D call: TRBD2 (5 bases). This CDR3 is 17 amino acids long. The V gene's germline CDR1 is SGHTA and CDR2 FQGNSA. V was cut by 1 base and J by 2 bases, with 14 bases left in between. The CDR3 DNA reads TGTGCCAGCAGCTTAGGATTCGGGAACTTTAACACCGGGGAGCTGTTTTTT. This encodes CASSLGFGNFNTGELFF.

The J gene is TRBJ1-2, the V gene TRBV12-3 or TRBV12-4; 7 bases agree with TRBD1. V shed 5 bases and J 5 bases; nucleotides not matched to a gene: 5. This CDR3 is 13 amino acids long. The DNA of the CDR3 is TGTGCCAGCAGTATACAGGGGCCATATGGCTACACCTTC. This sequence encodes CASSIQGPYGYTF.

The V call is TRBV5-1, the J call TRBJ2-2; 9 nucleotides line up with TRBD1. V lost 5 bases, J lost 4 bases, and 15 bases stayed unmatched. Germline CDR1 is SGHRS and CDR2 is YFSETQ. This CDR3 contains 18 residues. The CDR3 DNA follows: TGCGCCAGCAGTAACCCCTACGGGGGACAGGGAGGCACCGGGGAGCTGTTTTTT. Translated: CASSNPYGGQGGTGELFF.

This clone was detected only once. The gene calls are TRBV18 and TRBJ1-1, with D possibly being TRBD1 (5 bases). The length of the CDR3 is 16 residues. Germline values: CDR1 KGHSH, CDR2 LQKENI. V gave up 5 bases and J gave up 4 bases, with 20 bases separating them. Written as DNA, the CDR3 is TGTGCCAGCTCAACCTACTCCTTGGCGGGGGGCACTGAAGCTTTCTTT. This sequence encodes CASSTYSLAGGTEAFF.

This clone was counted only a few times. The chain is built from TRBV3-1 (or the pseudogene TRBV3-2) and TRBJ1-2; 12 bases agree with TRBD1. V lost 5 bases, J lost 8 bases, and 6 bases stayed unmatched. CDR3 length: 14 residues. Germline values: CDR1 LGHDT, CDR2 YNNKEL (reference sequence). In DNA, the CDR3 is TGTGCCAGCAGCACGCCCGGGACAGGGGGCGGCTACACCTTC. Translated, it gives CASSTPGTGGGYTF.

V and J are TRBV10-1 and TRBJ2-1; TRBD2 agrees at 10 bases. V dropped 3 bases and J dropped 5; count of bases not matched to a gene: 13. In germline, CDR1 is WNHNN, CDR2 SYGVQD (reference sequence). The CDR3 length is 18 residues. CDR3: CASSDSSGGPHGNNEQFF. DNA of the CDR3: TGCGCCAGCAGTGACTCTAGCGGGGGCCCCCACGGCAACAATGAGCAGTTCTTC.

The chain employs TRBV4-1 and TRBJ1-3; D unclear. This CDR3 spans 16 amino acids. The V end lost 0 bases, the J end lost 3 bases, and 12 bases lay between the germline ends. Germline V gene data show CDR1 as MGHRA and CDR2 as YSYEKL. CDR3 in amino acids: CASSQDLMGVGNTIYF. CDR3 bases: TGCGCCAGCAGCCAAGATCTCATGGGAGTTGGAAACACCATATATTTT.